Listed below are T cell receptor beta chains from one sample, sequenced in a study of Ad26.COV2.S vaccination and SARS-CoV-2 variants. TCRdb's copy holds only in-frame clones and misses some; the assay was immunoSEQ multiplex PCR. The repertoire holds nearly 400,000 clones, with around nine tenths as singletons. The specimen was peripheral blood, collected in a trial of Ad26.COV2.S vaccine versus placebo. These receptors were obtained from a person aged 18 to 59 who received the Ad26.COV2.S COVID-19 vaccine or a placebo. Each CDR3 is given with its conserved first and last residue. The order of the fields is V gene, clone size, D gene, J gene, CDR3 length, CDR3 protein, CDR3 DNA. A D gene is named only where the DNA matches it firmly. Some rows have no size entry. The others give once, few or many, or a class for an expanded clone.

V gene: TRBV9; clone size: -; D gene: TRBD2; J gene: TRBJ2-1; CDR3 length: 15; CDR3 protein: CASSVAPSGSYEQFF; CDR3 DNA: TGTGCCAGCAGCGTAGCGCCTAGCGGGAGTTATGAGCAGTTCTTC
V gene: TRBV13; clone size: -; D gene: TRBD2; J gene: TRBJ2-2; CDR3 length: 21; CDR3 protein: CASSFVRSELAGGANTGELFF; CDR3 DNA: TGTGCCAGCAGCTTCGTTAGGTCGGAACTAGCGGGAGGAGCGAACACCGGGGAGCTGTTTTTT
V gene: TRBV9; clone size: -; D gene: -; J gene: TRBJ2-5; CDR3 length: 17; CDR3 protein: CASSVGGPGLGKETQYF; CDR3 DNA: TGTGCCAGCAGCGTGGGAGGCCCGGGACTGGGAAAAGAGACCCAGTACTTC
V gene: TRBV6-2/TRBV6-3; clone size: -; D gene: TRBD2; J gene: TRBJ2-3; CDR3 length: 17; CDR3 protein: CASSHQTTSGSPDTQYF; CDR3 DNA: TGTGCCAGCAGTCACCAGACGACTAGCGGGAGCCCAGATACGCAGTATTTT
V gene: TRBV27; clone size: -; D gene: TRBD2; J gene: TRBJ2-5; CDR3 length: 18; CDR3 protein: CASSPTTSGRGSQETQYF; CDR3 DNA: TGTGCCAGCAGTCCCACGACTAGCGGGAGGGGGAGCCAAGAGACCCAGTACTTC
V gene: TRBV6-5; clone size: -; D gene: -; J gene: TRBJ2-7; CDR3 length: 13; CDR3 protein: CASRRDRPYEQYF; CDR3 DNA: TGTGCCAGCAGGAGGGACCGGCCCTACGAGCAGTACTTC
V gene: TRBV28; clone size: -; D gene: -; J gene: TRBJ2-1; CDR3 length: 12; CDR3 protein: CASKKGGNEQFF; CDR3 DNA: TGTGCCAGCAAGAAAGGTGGCAATGAGCAGTTCTTC
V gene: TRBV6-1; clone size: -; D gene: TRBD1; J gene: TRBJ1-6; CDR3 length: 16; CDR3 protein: CASSGRQGRLNSPLHF; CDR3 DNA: TGTGCCAGCAGTGGGAGACAGGGGCGATTAAATTCACCCCTCCACTTT
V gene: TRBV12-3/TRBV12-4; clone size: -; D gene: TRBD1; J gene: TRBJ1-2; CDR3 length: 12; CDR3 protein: CASSSGGHGYTF; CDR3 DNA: TGTGCCAGCAGTTCAGGGGGCCATGGCTACACCTTC
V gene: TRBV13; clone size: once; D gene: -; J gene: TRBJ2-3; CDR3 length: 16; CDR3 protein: CASSLRAGPRVDTQYF; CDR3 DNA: TGTGCCAGCAGCTTAAGAGCGGGCCCCAGGGTGGATACGCAGTATTTT
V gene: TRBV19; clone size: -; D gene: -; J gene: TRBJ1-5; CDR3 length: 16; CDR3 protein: CASSIARVFGNQPQHF; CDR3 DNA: TGTGCCAGTAGTATAGCTCGGGTTTTTGGGAATCAGCCCCAGCATTTT
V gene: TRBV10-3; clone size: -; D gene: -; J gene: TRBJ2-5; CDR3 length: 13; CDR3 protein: CAISEGQQETQYF; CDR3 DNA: TGTGCCATCAGTGAGGGTCAGCAAGAGACCCAGTACTTC
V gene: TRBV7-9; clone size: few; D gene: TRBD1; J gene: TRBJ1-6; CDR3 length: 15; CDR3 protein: CASSLSGTGNSPLHF; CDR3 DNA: TGTGCCAGCAGCTTATCCGGGACAGGGAATTCACCCCTCCACTTT
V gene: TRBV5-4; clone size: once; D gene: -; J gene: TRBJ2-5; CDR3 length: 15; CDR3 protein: CASSLRVAFQETQYF; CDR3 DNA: TGTGCCAGCAGCTTGCGGGTAGCGTTCCAAGAGACCCAGTACTTC
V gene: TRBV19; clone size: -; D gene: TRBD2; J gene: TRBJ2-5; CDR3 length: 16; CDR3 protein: CASSIGSGVLQETQYF; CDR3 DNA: TGTGCCAGTAGTATCGGGAGCGGGGTACTCCAAGAGACCCAGTACTTC